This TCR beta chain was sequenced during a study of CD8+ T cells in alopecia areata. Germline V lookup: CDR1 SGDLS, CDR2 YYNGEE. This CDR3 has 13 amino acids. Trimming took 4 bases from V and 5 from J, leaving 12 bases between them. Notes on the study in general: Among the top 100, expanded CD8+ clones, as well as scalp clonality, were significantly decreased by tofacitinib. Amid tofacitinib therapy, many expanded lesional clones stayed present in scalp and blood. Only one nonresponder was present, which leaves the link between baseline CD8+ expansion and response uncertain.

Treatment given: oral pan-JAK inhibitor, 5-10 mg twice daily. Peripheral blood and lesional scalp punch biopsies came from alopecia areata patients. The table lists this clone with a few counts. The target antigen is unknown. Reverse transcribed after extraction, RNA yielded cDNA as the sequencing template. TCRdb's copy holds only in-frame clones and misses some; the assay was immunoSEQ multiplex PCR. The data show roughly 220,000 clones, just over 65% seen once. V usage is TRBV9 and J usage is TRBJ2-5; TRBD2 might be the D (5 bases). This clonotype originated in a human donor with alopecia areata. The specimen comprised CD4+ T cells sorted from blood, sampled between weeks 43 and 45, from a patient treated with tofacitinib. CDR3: CASSPRRGETQYF. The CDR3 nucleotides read TGTGCCAGCAGCCCCCGCCGAGGGGAGACCCAGTACTTC.